This entry features one TCR beta chain sequence. This sample is part of a study of shared clonotypes between healthy human individuals. Profiled with immunoSEQ multiplex PCR; TCRdb holds only in-frame clones, not every one. Here the sample spans about 580,000 clones, 98% being singletons. The CDR3 covers 16 residues. The V and J ends lost 2 bases and 1 base respectively, with 9 bases between them. The V gene's germline CDR1 is SEHNR and CDR2 FQNEAQ (reference sequence). CD45RO-negative cells were positively selected for CCR7, leaving out terminally differentiated effector memory CD45RA+ cells. Sequences were obtained from naive CD8+ T cells sorted from blood. The V call is TRBV7-9, the J call TRBJ2-6, with D perhaps matching TRBD1 (5 bases). This TCR came from a man aged 25 to 40 in good health. The CDR3 bases are TGTGCCAGCAGCTTAACCTCAGGGTCTGGGGCCAACGTCCTGACTTTC. Its translation: CASSLTSGSGANVLTF. The entire variable domain, with the rest obtained from reference TRBV7-9 and TRBJ2-6, is as follows: DTGVSQNPRHKITKRGQNVTFRCDPISEHNRLYWYRQTLGQGPEFLTYFQNEAQLEKSRLLSDRFSAERPKGSFSTLEIQRTEQGDSAMYLCASSLTSGSGANVLTFGAGSRLTVL.